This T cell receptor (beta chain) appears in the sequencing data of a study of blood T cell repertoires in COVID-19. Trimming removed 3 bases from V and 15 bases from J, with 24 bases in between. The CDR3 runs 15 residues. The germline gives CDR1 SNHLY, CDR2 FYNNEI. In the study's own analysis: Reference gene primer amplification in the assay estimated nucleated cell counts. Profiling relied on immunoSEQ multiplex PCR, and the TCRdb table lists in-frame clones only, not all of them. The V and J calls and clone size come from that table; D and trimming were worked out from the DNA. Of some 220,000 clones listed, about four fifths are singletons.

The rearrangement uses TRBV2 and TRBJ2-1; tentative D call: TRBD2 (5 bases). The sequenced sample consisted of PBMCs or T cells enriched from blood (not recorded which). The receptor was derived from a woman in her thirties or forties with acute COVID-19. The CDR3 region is CASSEITRASLLPFF. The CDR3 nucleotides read TGTGCCAGCAGTGAGATAACTAGAGCGTCCCTCCTTCCGTTCTTC. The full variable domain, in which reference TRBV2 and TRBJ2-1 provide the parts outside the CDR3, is EPEVTQTPSHQVTQMGQEVILRCVPISNHLYFYWYRQILGQKVEFLVSFYNNEISEKSEIFDDQFSVERPDGSNFTLKIRSTKLEDSAMYFCASSEITRASLLPFFGPGTRLTVL.